The next 28 T cell receptor beta chains were all read from a single sample in a study of T cells in localized non-small cell lung cancer. Measured with immunoSEQ multiplex PCR; TCRdb has only the in-frame clones, and not every one. The repertoire holds 14,000 or so clones, with approximately 89% as singletons. This specimen was peripheral blood mononuclear cells, taken before any cancer treatment. The receptors originated from a man between 40 and 70 years old with stage III lung adenocarcinoma.

The V gene is TRBV28, the J gene TRBJ2-3; D uncertain. CDR1 is MDHEN, CDR2 SYDVKM, per germline. The CDR3 sequence is 16 residues long. Trimming cost V 3 bases and J 0 bases, with 13 bases left between them. The CDR3 here is CASSFPGVTSTDTQYF. DNA for the CDR3: TGTGCCAGCAGTTTTCCCGGTGTCACTAGCACAGATACGCAGTATTTT.

The chain employs TRBV6-5 and TRBJ2-7; 9 positions agree with TRBD1. This CDR3 spans 13 amino acids. The germline gives CDR1 MNHEY, CDR2 SVGAGI. V lost 8 bases, J lost 6 bases, and 8 bases stayed unmatched. As DNA, the CDR3 is TGTGCCAGCGGGCCTACAGGGGGCGGCGAGCAGTACTTC. Translating gives CASGPTGGGEQYF.

The V call is TRBV11-2, the J call TRBJ2-7, with D uncertain. CDR1 and CDR2 from the germline V gene are SGHAT and FQNNGV. The V end was cut by 0 bases, the J end by 2 bases, with 11 bases between. The length of the CDR3 is 15 residues. CDR3 amino acids: CASSLDYGRAYEQYF. CDR3 coding DNA: TGTGCCAGCAGCTTAGATTACGGACGGGCCTACGAGCAGTACTTC.

The chain uses TRBV30 and TRBJ1-2, with D perhaps matching TRBD1 (5 bases). V lost 8 bases and J lost 5, with 18 bases in between. CDR3 length: 13 amino acids. The germline V gene has CDR1 GTSNPN and CDR2 SVGIG (reference sequence). CDR3 residues: CANSEGAGYGYTF. The CDR3 DNA is TGTGCCAATAGTGAAGGGGCAGGGTATGGCTACACCTTC.

The chain uses TRBV6-1 and TRBJ1-4, with D unclear. The germline CDR1 and CDR2 sequences are MNHNS and SASEGT. Deletions cut 10 bases from V and 8 bases from J, with 14 bases between. The CDR3 spans 12 residues. The CDR3 loop reads CAISRLGEKLFF. CDR3 nucleotide sequence: TGTGCCATCTCAAGGCTGGGCGAAAAACTGTTTTTT.

The chain uses TRBV4-3 and TRBJ2-6; maybe TRBD2 (5 bases). Germline-derived CDR1 and CDR2 are LGHNA and YSLEER. This CDR3 is built from 16 residues. V lost 0 bases, J lost 4 bases, and 10 bases lay in between. The chain's CDR3 is CASSQEAGSGANVLTF. CDR3 DNA sequence: TGCGCCAGCAGCCAAGAGGCTGGGAGCGGGGCCAACGTCCTGACTTTC.

V usage is TRBV11-2 and J usage is TRBJ1-1; 7 positions agree with TRBD1. J gave up 1 base and V 7 bases, and 9 bases lay outside the gene matches. This CDR3 has 15 residues. Germline CDR1 SGHAT, CDR2 FQNNGV. The CDR3 DNA follows: TGTGCCAGCAAAATACAGGGGAGCCCGAACACTGAAGCTTTCTTT. It is translated as CASKIQGSPNTEAFF.

This sequence joins TRBV14 and TRBJ2-3; D remains ambiguous. The ends were cut back, 4 bases at V and 5 bases at J, with 13 bases in the middle. CDR3 length: 14 amino acids. CDR1 and CDR2 from the germline V gene are SGHDN and FVKESK. CDR3 DNA: TGTGCCAGCAGCCTGGGGATCTGGGAAGATACGCAGTATTTT. Its protein is CASSLGIWEDTQYF. Using reference TRBV14 and TRBJ2-3 for the parts outside the CDR3, the full variable domain is EAGVTQFPSHSVIEKGQTVTLRCDPISGHDNLYWYRRVMGKEIKFLLHFVKESKQDESGMPNNRFLAERTGGTYSTLKVQPAELEDSGVYFCASSLGIWEDTQYFGPGTRLTVL.

This chain links TRBV7-2 with TRBJ2-7; 7 positions match TRBD2. The V gene's germline CDR1 is SGHTA and CDR2 FQGNSA. V was clipped by 6 bases and J by 3 bases; unmatched bases: 8. The length of the CDR3 is 14 residues. This CDR3 is CASSSGEGFYEQYF. The CDR3 bases are TGTGCCAGCAGTTCTGGGGAGGGGTTCTACGAGCAGTACTTC.

This chain connects TRBV5-8 to TRBJ2-3; D uncertain. This CDR3 region has 14 residues. Trimming pared 1 base from V and 5 bases from J, leaving 11 bases between. In germline, CDR1 is SGHTS, CDR2 YDEGEE. The CDR3 loop is CASSLTARGDTQYF. The CDR3 region has the DNA TGTGCCAGCAGCTTGACAGCGAGAGGAGATACGCAGTATTTT.

The chain has TRBV10-3 and TRBJ2-3; D is undetermined. Per germline, CDR1 ENHRY and CDR2 SYGVKD. Trimming took 3 bases from V and 4 from J, leaving 5 bases between them. The CDR3 is made up of 12 amino acids. CDR3 sequence reads: CAISDRADTQYF. The CDR3 DNA sequence: TGTGCCATCAGTGACCGTGCAGATACGCAGTATTTT.

This sequence joins TRBV19 and TRBJ2-7, with no clear D. Germline V CDR1 and CDR2: LNHDA, SQIVND (reference sequence). The V and J ends lost 5 bases and 3 bases respectively, with 11 bases between them. This CDR3 region has 13 residues. The CDR3 DNA reads as TGTGCCAGTAGTCCAACAGCTAACTACGAGCAGTACTTC. Protein sequence: CASSPTANYEQYF.

The rearrangement links TRBV5-1 to TRBJ2-5; tentatively, D is TRBD1 (6 bases). This CDR3 spans 16 amino acids. Trimming pared 3 bases from V and 0 bases from J, leaving 15 bases between. CDR1 is SGHRS and CDR2 is YFSETQ in the germline V gene. The CDR3 protein is CASSSGTRTYQETQYF. The CDR3 DNA sequence: TGCGCCAGCAGCTCTGGGACACGGACGTACCAAGAGACCCAGTACTTC.

This rearrangement joins TRBV6-5 to TRBJ2-7; D is unresolved. Germline CDR1 reads MNHEY; CDR2 reads SVGAGI. V was shortened by 2 bases and J by 3 bases, with 14 bases between the two germline ends. This CDR3 comprises 15 residues. CDR3 region: CASSYEWETSYEQYF. In DNA form, the CDR3 reads TGTGCCAGCAGTTACGAGTGGGAAACAAGCTACGAGCAGTACTTC.

V gene TRBV6-5 combines with J gene TRBJ2-2; 7 bases are a match to TRBD2. Germline CDR1 MNHEY, CDR2 SVGAGI. This CDR3 spans 15 amino acids. V lost 10 bases to trimming and J lost 4 bases; unmatched junction nucleotides: 12. CDR3 region: CATRGRETTTGELFF. The CDR3 nucleotides are TGTGCCACCCGAGGGAGGGAGACGACCACCGGGGAGCTGTTTTTT.

This chain uses TRBV19 with TRBJ2-5; 8 bases line up with TRBD1. The J call could be wrong; TRBJ2-7 is a better fit for the DNA end. CDR3 size: 15 residues. Per the germline V gene, CDR1 is LNHDA and CDR2 is SQIVND (reference sequence). CDR3 loop: CASSNGQGVICEQYF. The DNA for the CDR3 is TGTGCCAGTAGTAATGGACAGGGTGTGATCTGCGAGCAGTACTTC.

V usage is TRBV10-3 and J usage is TRBJ2-2; D may be TRBD1 (5 bases). Germline loops: CDR1 ENHRY, CDR2 SYGVKD. Trimming removed 0 bases from V and 0 bases from J, with 8 bases in between. The CDR3 runs 16 residues. In DNA, the CDR3 is TGTGCCATCAGTGAGTCTAGGGGCACGAACACCGGGGAGCTGTTTTTT. Its translation: CAISESRGTNTGELFF.

The chain links TRBV10-3 to TRBJ2-2; 7 nucleotides align to TRBD2. The CDR3 is made up of 16 amino acids. Germline V gene data show CDR1 as ENHRY and CDR2 as SYGVKD. V lost 8 bases and J lost 0; bases outside the gene matches: 9. This CDR3 is CAIGTTGTPNTGELFF. The DNA for the CDR3 is TGTGCCATCGGGACTACCGGGACGCCGAACACCGGGGAGCTGTTTTTT.

This chain connects TRBV9 to TRBJ1-5; D possibly corresponds to TRBD1 (6 bases). Germline CDR1 reads SGDLS; CDR2 reads YYNGEE. V was pared by 0 bases and J by 4 bases, with 8 bases between. CDR3 size: 14 residues. Written as DNA, the CDR3 is TGTGCCAGCAGCGTAGGGACAGTTAATCAGCCCCAGCATTTT. Amino acids: CASSVGTVNQPQHF.

This clone was seen a single time. The CDR3 DNA is TGTGCCAGCAGTGACACCGGGACAGGGACTCAAGAGACCCAGTACTTC. Its translation is CASSDTGTGTQETQYF. The J gene is TRBJ2-5, the V gene TRBV25-1; 9 positions match TRBD1. Germline loops: CDR1 MGHDK, CDR2 SYGVNS. The CDR3 consists of 16 residues. After removal of 3 bases from V and 2 bases from J, the junction contained 7 bases not matched to a gene.

V is TRBV11-1 and J is TRBJ1-1, with a possible D match to TRBD1 (6 bases). The CDR3 runs 14 residues. Germline CDR1 is SGHAT and CDR2 is FQDESV (reference sequence). V was pared by 5 bases and J by 0 bases, with 10 bases between. CDR3 in amino acids: CASSLGTLNTEAFF. The CDR3 DNA reads TGTGCCAGCAGCCTCGGGACATTGAACACTGAAGCTTTCTTT.

The chain employs TRBV29-1 and TRBJ1-2; D unclear. CDR3 length equals 10 residues. Between the trimmed V and J ends, which lost 0 bases and 8 bases, there was a span of 4 bases. Germline loops: CDR1 SQVTM, CDR2 ANQGSEA. CDR3 sequence (DNA): TGCAGCGTTGAAGAGGGGGGCTACACCTTC. Its translation: CSVEEGGYTF.

V and J are TRBV28 and TRBJ2-1, with D hard to call. V lost 8 bases, J lost 0 bases, and 14 bases lay in between. Germline V gene sequence: CDR1 MDHEN, CDR2 SYDVKM. The CDR3 contains 15 residues. CDR3 sequence: CASHRDESSYNEQFF. The CDR3 nucleotides read TGTGCCAGCCATCGCGATGAGAGCTCCTACAATGAGCAGTTCTTC.

This clone was observed a few times. The gene calls are TRBV6-1 and TRBJ2-7; D is tentatively TRBD1 or TRBD2 (5 bases each). Trimming stripped 7 bases from V and 6 bases from J, with 16 bases between. This CDR3 spans 13 amino acids. Germline CDR1 is MNHNS and CDR2 is SASEGT. The CDR3 region is CASNRGEKTEQYF. CDR3 bases: TGTGCCAGCAATCGAGGGGAGAAGACCGAGCAGTACTTC.

This chain links TRBV5-1 with TRBJ2-5, with TRBD1 as a possible D gene (6 bases). The V end lost 6 bases, the J end lost 4 bases, and 13 bases lay between the germline ends. The CDR3 length is 13 residues. Germline V gene data show CDR1 as SGHRS and CDR2 as YFSETQ. The CDR3, as DNA: TGCGCCAGCACTTTGGGGGCCCGAGAGACCCAGTACTTC. Translated, it gives CASTLGARETQYF.

The chain links TRBV20-1 to TRBJ2-1; D is unclear. The V end was cut by 8 bases, the J end by 6 bases, with 11 bases between. Germline-derived CDR1 and CDR2 are DFQATT and SNEGSKA (reference sequence). The CDR3 is made up of 11 amino acids. The CDR3 here is CSQEGPNEQFF. CDR3 in DNA: TGCAGTCAAGAAGGACCCAATGAGCAGTTCTTC.

The rearrangement joins TRBV19 to TRBJ1-1; D unresolved. V was trimmed by 0 bases and J by 6 bases, leaving 11 bases between them. CDR1 and CDR2 from the germline V gene are LNHDA and SQIVND (reference sequence). The CDR3 spans 14 residues. The CDR3, as DNA: TGTGCCAGTAGTATAGATCACCTCGTAGCTGAAGCTTTCTTT. Translating gives CASSIDHLVAEAFF. The full variable domain, with the rest looked up from reference TRBV19 and TRBJ1-1, is DGGITQSPKYLFRKEGQNVTLSCEQNLNHDAMYWYRQDPGQGLRLIYYSQIVNDFQKGDIAEGYSVSREKKESFPLTVTSAQKNPTAFYLCASSIDHLVAEAFFGQGTRLTVV.

This chain connects TRBV9 to TRBJ2-1; 9 nucleotides line up with TRBD2. The CDR3 runs to 18 residues. Germline V gene lookup returns CDR1 SGDLS and CDR2 YYNGEE. J was trimmed by 7 bases and V by 0 bases; bases with no gene match: 14. The CDR3 sequence: CASSVGLLAGGLSNEQFF. In DNA, the CDR3 is TGTGCCAGCAGCGTAGGATTATTGGCGGGAGGGCTATCGAATGAGCAGTTCTTC.